Included here is one TCR beta chain sequence, with context. The sample holds a few counts of this clonotype. What this receptor recognizes is not known. The input lacks base qualities; no much larger clone sits a single base away. These data belong to a study of T cells in Graves' hyperthyroidism and ophthalmopathy (dated by TCRdb to between 2017 and 2020). With regard to the full study: Peripheral blood was sampled at the time of initial diagnosis, prior to any treatment. To identify TCR V-J signatures that set the groups apart, the researchers used a discovery cohort of 100 patients, made up of around 40 with Graves' ophthalmopathy and about 60 with stable Graves' hyperthyroidism. An independent validation cohort of about 19 hyperthyroidism patients and approximately 16 patients who later progressed to ophthalmopathy tested prospective prediction of ophthalmopathy. The approximately 90 discovery patients were randomly split 7:3 into training and test sets. In six Graves' hyperthyroidism patients, the study also compared T-cell repertoires from thyroid tissue with T-cell repertoires from blood. After sampling, hyperthyroidism patients received methimazole starting at 30 mg daily, and ophthalmopathy patients received high-dose intravenous methylprednisolone. The paper reports TCR Vbeta CDR3 sequencing of approximately 140 peripheral blood samples: fewer than 50 ophthalmopathy, roughly 74 hyperthyroidism and around 17 progressor patients.

In the ophthalmopathy patients, disease was moderately to severely active, with a Clinical Activity Score of 3 or more, a NOSPECS grade of 4 or more, and a duration of less than 3 months. Exclusion was applied to patients with uncontrolled infections, other autoimmune diseases, pregnancy or lactation. Diagnoses relied on clinical symptoms, serum thyroxine and TRAb, thyroid ultrasound and orbital computed tomography. PBMCs were isolated from 10 ml of fresh peripheral blood by Ficoll-Paque density gradient centrifugation. Total RNA was extracted using Trizol reagent, and RNA quality was assessed on an Agilent 2100 Bioanalyzer. The TCR beta CDR3 regions were amplified from the RNA transcripts. The TCR CDR3 was subjected to a first round of RT-PCR using the HTBI primer set and the Qiagen OneStep RT-PCR kit. The libraries were constructed in a second round of multiplex PCR and then size-selected and purified. Paired-end sequencing of the libraries was performed with 100 bp reads on an Illumina HiSeq2000. Per the source publication's procedure: SOAPnuke was used to process the raw data, removing reads that contained adapters or uncalled bases, had a mean Phred below 15, or lacked an exact match to the constant primer or identifier. COPE v1.2.5 was used to merge high-quality paired reads, and clonotypes were defined as unique nucleotide sequences. Clonotypes were aligned to IMGT TRBV, TRBD and TRBJ reference segments using MiTCR v1.1. Analysis was restricted to V-J combinations with a frequency above 0.0001, which covered roughly 99% of repertoires. A TCS score was defined as the ratio between F50 (clonal expansion) and ExV (chaos), using BLOSUM62-based TCRdist between CDR3 peptides within each V-J. Welch's t-statistics and random forest reduced 450 to 600 V-J features to about 12, which were used in a naive Bayes classifier (R e1071). The public reads were run again by TCRdb, first through fastp at Q25 and then through MiXCR, and only productive beta chains were kept. Each entry is one CDR3 protein sequence, shown with its most common DNA and genes. Here the V and J calls rest on TCRdb's processing, not on the authors' analysis. In all, the sample holds 250,000 to 300,000 distinct CDR3 sequences, and around a fifth of those were seen once. The ten largest account for less than 40% of the sample.

The investigation overall reported the following: Most expanded thyroid clonotypes (frequency above 0.001) were also detected in blood, a finding suggesting that blood repertoires may reflect thyroid immune responses. In validation, the model predicted progression to ophthalmopathy a median of about 6.5 months before onset, with over 60% sensitivity and 72.22% specificity. A model built on a 13 V-J signature distinguished ophthalmopathy from stable hyperthyroidism, reaching over 85% sensitivity and 81.08% specificity in cross-validation and 80%/75% in testing. No statistical method was used to fix the sample size in advance, and group allocation was not hidden from the investigators.

The sample taken for sequencing was blood. The TCR originated in a man aged 50 to 60 with Graves' ophthalmopathy.

The encoded CDR3 is CSVDSAGLQETQYF. The nucleotide sequence is given as TGCAGCGTTGACAGCGCGGGCCTACAAGAGACCCAGTACTTC. The V gene is TRBV29-1 and the J gene is TRBJ2-5; a tentative D call is TRBD2 (5 bases match). In the germline V gene, CDR1 corresponds to SQVTM and CDR2 to ANQGSEA. From its cysteine to its phenylalanine, the CDR3 spans 14 amino acids. This entry keeps only the CDR3 DNA: 42 bases, framed from base 1. The trim is 3 bases for V and 2 bases for J, with a gap of 13 bases between the germline ends.